The clone carrying this T cell receptor (beta chain) was observed a single time. As yet, its antigen is unknown. This specimen belongs to a study of OX40 agonist ivuxolimab in advanced cancers. For the study at large: The drug used for patients, ivuxolimab, was an agonistic anti-OX40 (CD134) antibody.

Autoimmune disease history or systemic immunosuppression meant exclusion. Only in-frame clones appear in the TCRdb table, and some are missing; sequencing was by immunoSEQ multiplex PCR. The sample carries about 26,000 clones, around 83% recorded once. Whole-study results and caveats: At doses 0.1 to 3.0 mg/kg, CD4+ and CD8+ clones expanded. Nonresponders, in some cases, also had low normalized T-cell clonal expansion.

Specimen: CD4+ or CD8+ T cells sorted from blood, collected in a trial of the OX40 agonist ivuxolimab. The sequence was obtained from an adult with an advanced solid tumor such as melanoma, head and neck, liver or kidney cancer.

The CDR3 spells CASSLVGRADEQFF. In nucleotides, the CDR3 is TGTGCCAGCAGCTTAGTGGGACGAGCCGATGAGCAGTTCTTC. The V and J genes are TRBV11-1 and TRBJ2-1; tentatively, D is TRBD1 or TRBD2 (5 bases each). Between the trimmed V and J ends, which lost 1 base and 8 bases, there was a span of 12 bases. Germline V gene sequence: CDR1 SGHAT, CDR2 FQDESV (reference sequence). CDR3 length equals 14 residues.